This TCR beta chain was recovered during a study of a mutant IDH1 vaccine in newly diagnosed glioma. Study summary: First vaccine doses came 4-6 weeks after radiotherapy alone, or with temozolomide cycles. Before enrollment, patients got radiotherapy alone, temozolomide alone, or mostly the combination.

Broader study findings: Patients showed vaccine-induced immune responses at a rate of 93.3%.

Sample time point: week 47, end of study. Alongside topical imiquimod, each dose of vaccine comprised 300 ug of mutant IDH1 20-mer peptide. V gave up 5 bases and J gave up 2 bases; unmatched junction bases: 5. This CDR3 region has 15 residues. CDR1 and CDR2 from the germline V gene are LNHNV and YYDKDF (reference sequence). In regard to this clone: Its specificity is not known.

The table came from immunoSEQ multiplex PCR; TCRdb's copy has only in-frame clones and leaves some out. The sample lists 20,000 or so clones, 84% seen once, with around 2.8% in the top ten. This TCR derives from a man aged 40-49 years with glioma. This chain connects TRBV15 to TRBJ2-2; TRBD1 agrees at 7 bases. Sequencing used PBMCs, obtained from a glioma patient whose treatment included an IDH1 peptide vaccine. CDR3 loop: CATSQGDLNTGELFF. The CDR3 nucleotides read TGTGCCACCAGCCAGGGGGACCTTAACACCGGGGAGCTGTTTTTT. The full variable domain, in which reference TRBV15 and TRBJ2-2 provide the parts outside the CDR3, is DAMVIQNPRYQVTQFGKPVTLSCSQTLNHNVMYWYQQKSSQAPKLLFHYYDKDFNNEADTPDNFQSRRPNTSFCFLDIRSPGLGDTAMYLCATSQGDLNTGELFFGEGSRLTVL.